This TCR beta chain was identified during a study of blood T cells in healthy people across ages. The study's findings and limits: Total diversity from one million sequenced T cells was likely underestimated.

In the case of this clonotype: Its cognate antigen is unknown. Its ends do not fully match the called genes, so a read error is possible.

Every sample yielded at least 6 million isolated PBMCs. Together with a sample-barcoded 5' primer, a J-beta primer mix was included in a second PCR lasting roughly 6 to 12 cycles. Unique molecular identifiers of 12 random nucleotides labeled each cDNA. TCRdb analysed the 5' RACE reads with MiXCR anew, one entry per CDR3 protein. The data show about 1,600,000 distinct CDR3 sequences, roughly 40% seen once. Germline V gives CDR1 SGHRS, CDR2 YFSETQ. The CDR3 is 15 residues long. The specimen sequenced was blood. The sequence derives from a woman aged 18 to 35 in good health. V and J are TRBV5-1 and TRBJ2-1; 8 nucleotides agree with TRBD2. Here the CDR3 reads CASSLDSGVNNEKFF. The CDR3 DNA is TGCGCCAGCAGCTTGGATAGCGGGGTGAACAATGAGAAGTTCTTC.